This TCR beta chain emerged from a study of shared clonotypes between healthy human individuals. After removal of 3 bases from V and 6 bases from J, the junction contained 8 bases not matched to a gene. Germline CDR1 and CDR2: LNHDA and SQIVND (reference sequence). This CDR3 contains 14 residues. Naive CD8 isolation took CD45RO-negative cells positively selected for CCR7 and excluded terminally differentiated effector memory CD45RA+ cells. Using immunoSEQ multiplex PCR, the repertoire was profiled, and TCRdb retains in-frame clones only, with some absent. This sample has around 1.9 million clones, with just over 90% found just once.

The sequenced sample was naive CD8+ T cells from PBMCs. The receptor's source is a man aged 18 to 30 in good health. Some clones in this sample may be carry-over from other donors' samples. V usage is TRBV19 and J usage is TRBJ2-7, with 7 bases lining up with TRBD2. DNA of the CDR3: TGTGCCAGTAGTATCCGCGGGAGCAGGACCGAGCAGTACTTC. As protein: CASSIRGSRTEQYF.